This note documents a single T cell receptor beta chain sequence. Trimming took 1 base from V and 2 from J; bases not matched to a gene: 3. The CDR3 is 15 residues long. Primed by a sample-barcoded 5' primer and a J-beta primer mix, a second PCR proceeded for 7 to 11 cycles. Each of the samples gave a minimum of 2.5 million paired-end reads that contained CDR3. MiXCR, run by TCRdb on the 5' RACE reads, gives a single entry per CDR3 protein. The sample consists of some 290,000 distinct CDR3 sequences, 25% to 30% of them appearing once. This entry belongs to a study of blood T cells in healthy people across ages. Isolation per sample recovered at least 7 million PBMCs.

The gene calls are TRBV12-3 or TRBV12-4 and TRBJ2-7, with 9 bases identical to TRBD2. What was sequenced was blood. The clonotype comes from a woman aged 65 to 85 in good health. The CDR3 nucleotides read TGTGCCAGCAGTTTAGTTCTAGCGGGACCCTACGAGCAGTACTTC. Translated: CASSLVLAGPYEQYF.